The 27 T cell receptor beta chains below were found in one sample sequenced in a study of control samples from healthy donors and cancer patients. Only in-frame clones appear in the TCRdb table, and some are missing; sequencing was by immunoSEQ multiplex PCR. This sample yields about 82,000 clones, of which around 94% are seen a single time; 4.5% to 6% belongs to the top ten. Sample: blood. These TCRs come from a woman aged 18-29 years in good health.

About this clone: Its ends do not fully match the called genes, so a read error is possible. The chain recombines TRBV3-1 (or the pseudogene TRBV3-2) with TRBJ1-4; TRBD1 might be the D (5 bases). This CDR3 has 13 amino acids. Per the germline V gene, CDR1 is LGHDT and CDR2 is YNNKEL (reference sequence). The CDR3 nucleotides read TGTGCCAGCAGCCAAGTCGACGGGGGAAAAATGTTTTTT. It is translated as CASSQVDGGKMFF.

CDR3 in amino acids: CASSLAGAHTDTQYF. The CDR3 DNA is TGCGCCAGCAGCTTGGCCGGGGCCCACACAGATACGCAGTATTTT. V is TRBV5-1 and J is TRBJ2-3; the D call may be TRBD1 or TRBD2 (5 bases each). V gave up 0 bases and J gave up 2 bases, with 10 bases separating them. This CDR3 is 15 amino acids long. The germline CDR1 and CDR2 sequences are SGHRS and YFSETQ. The full variable domain, with the rest looked up from reference TRBV5-1 and TRBJ2-3, is KAGVTQTPRYLIKTRGQQVTLSCSPISGHRSVSWYQQTPGQGLQFLFEYFSETQRNKGNFPGRFSGRQFSNSRSEMNVSTLELGDSALYLCASSLAGAHTDTQYFGPGTRLTVL.

The chain carries TRBV11-2 and TRBJ1-1, with D possibly being TRBD1 (6 bases). V lost 5 bases and J 8 bases, leaving 15 bases between the germline ends. Germline assignment: CDR1 SGHAT and CDR2 FQNNGV. The CDR3 spans 13 residues. This CDR3 is CASSMTGTYEAFF. DNA of the CDR3: TGTGCCAGCAGCATGACCGGGACATACGAAGCTTTCTTT. The whole variable domain, filled in from reference TRBV11-2 and TRBJ1-1, reads EAGVAQSPRYKIIEKRQSVAFWCNPISGHATLYWYQQILGQGPKLLIQFQNNGVVDDSQLPKDRFSAERLKGVDSTLKIQPAKLEDSAVYLCASSMTGTYEAFFGQGTRLTVV.

J is TRBJ1-6 and V is TRBV27; no clear D gene. Trimming took 3 bases from V and 2 from J, leaving 2 bases between them. This CDR3 spans 13 amino acids. Germline V lookup: CDR1 MNHEY, CDR2 SMNVEV (reference sequence). CDR3 sequence (DNA): TGTGCCAGCAGTTTCACCTATAATTCACCCCTCCACTTT. Translating gives CASSFTYNSPLHF.

V and J are TRBV28 and TRBJ1-2; possible D gene TRBD1, 5 bases. This CDR3 region has 13 residues. V was cut by 2 bases and J by 4 bases, with 8 bases left in between. Germline values: CDR1 MDHEN, CDR2 SYDVKM. CDR3 sequence (DNA): TGTGCCAGCAGTTTACTCCAGGGCTATGGCTACACCTTC. Translated: CASSLLQGYGYTF.

This chain uses TRBV6-4 with TRBJ2-2, with TRBD2 matching over 9 bases. The CDR3 extends over 15 amino acids. Germline CDR1 is MRHNA and CDR2 is SNTAGT. The V segment lost 6 bases and the J segment 4 bases; nucleotides outside the gene matches: 6. CDR3 in DNA: TGTGCCAGCAGAGAGGCTAGCGGGGTCACCGGGGAGCTGTTTTTT. Translating gives CASREASGVTGELFF.

The chain is built from TRBV6-2 or TRBV6-3 and TRBJ1-1; a possible D gene is TRBD1 (6 bases). CDR1 and CDR2 (germline): MNHEY, SVGEGT. V was pared by 5 bases and J by 5 bases, with 18 bases between. The CDR3 contains 15 residues. The CDR3 DNA sequence: TGTGCCAGCAGTGGCCACAGGGCCCCAGGGACTGAAGCTTTCTTT. This translates into CASSGHRAPGTEAFF.

As to this clone: A junction boundary mismatches the germline segment, possibly from a read error. The J gene is TRBJ2-3, the V gene TRBV4-2; 11 bases are shared with TRBD2. Germline loops: CDR1 LGHNA, CDR2 YNFKEQ. The CDR3 is made up of 14 amino acids. The CDR3 bases are TGTGCCAGCAGCCAAATCGCTAGCGGGGGGACCCATATTTTT. This codes for CASSQIASGGTHIF.

The rearrangement uses TRBV5-4 and TRBJ1-2; 9 bases are a match to TRBD1. The CDR3 is 16 amino acids. Germline loops: CDR1 SGHNT, CDR2 YYREEE (reference sequence). J gave up 8 bases and V 0 bases, and 11 bases lay outside the gene matches. The chain's CDR3 is CASSLGGTGRTEGYTF. CDR3 sequence (DNA): TGTGCCAGCAGCTTGGGGGGGACAGGGAGAACGGAAGGCTACACCTTC.

Notes on this clone: One end of the junction varies from germline; a read error may be responsible. This sequence joins TRBV6-2 or TRBV6-3 and TRBJ2-7, with D possibly TRBD2 on 5 matching bases. Germline V gene sequence: CDR1 MNHEY, CDR2 SVGEGT. This CDR3 region has 14 residues. The CDR3 spells CASSLILEGKLADF. In nucleotides, the CDR3 is TGTGCCAGCAGCCTAATACTAGAAGGGAAACTCGCGGACTTC.

This rearrangement joins TRBV7-9 to TRBJ1-1; the match to TRBD1 covers 7 bases. Germline CDR1 and CDR2: SEHNR and FQNEAQ (reference sequence). This CDR3 is built from 17 residues. Losses at the gene ends were 4 bases for V and 0 bases for J; bases not matched to a gene: 11. CDR3 nucleotide sequence: TGTGCCAGCAGCTGGGACAGCCGGAATACTCTGAACACTGAAGCTTTCTTT. Protein sequence: CASSWDSRNTLNTEAFF.

The chain uses TRBV5-1 and TRBJ1-4; 7 positions match TRBD1. CDR1 SGHRS and CDR2 YFSETQ come from the germline V gene. After removal of 4 bases from V and 8 bases from J, the junction contained 11 bases not matched to a gene. This CDR3 region has 15 residues. CDR3 amino acids: CASSPGQTFHEKLFF. DNA for the CDR3: TGCGCCAGCAGCCCGGGACAGACGTTTCACGAAAAACTGTTTTTT.

V usage is TRBV4-1 and J usage is TRBJ1-1; possible D gene TRBD1, 5 bases. Trimming removed 1 base from V and 11 bases from J, with 20 bases in between. Per germline, CDR1 MGHRA and CDR2 YSYEKL. The CDR3 runs 15 residues. The CDR3 DNA is TGCGCCAGCAGCCAAGCCGGCGGGGACCCTAACGGCGCTTTCTTT. It encodes CASSQAGGDPNGAFF.

V is TRBV5-1 and J is TRBJ2-1; 9 bases are shared with TRBD2. Germline V gene lookup returns CDR1 SGHRS and CDR2 YFSETQ. This CDR3 has 16 amino acids. V trimming: 2 bases; J trimming: 4 bases; junction bases outside the gene matches: 7. The CDR3 DNA reads as TGCGCCAGCAGCTTCGCGCTAGCGGGATCTTACAATGAGCAGTTCTTC. Translating gives CASSFALAGSYNEQFF.

This chain uses TRBV15 with TRBJ2-2; TRBD1 agrees at 10 bases. This CDR3 has 14 residues. With V trimmed by 9 bases and J by 5 bases, 6 bases remained unmatched. The germline V gene has CDR1 LNHNV and CDR2 YYDKDF (reference sequence). The CDR3 here is CATAGTGVTGELFF. The CDR3 nucleotides read TGTGCCACGGCGGGGACAGGGGTTACCGGGGAGCTGTTTTTT.

The V and J genes are TRBV9 and TRBJ2-3, with D maybe TRBD1 (5 bases). Germline V gene lookup returns CDR1 SGDLS and CDR2 YYNGEE. The CDR3 covers 14 residues. The germline V and J ends were trimmed by 4 bases and 4 bases, with 13 bases remaining between them. CDR3 amino acids: CASSIQTRADTQYF. The CDR3 region has the DNA TGTGCCAGCAGCATCCAGACCAGGGCAGATACGCAGTATTTT.

The chain links TRBV10-3 to TRBJ2-7; perhaps TRBD2 as D (5 bases). From germline, CDR1 is ENHRY and CDR2 SYGVKD. Trimming pared 10 bases from V and 0 bases from J, leaving 7 bases between. This CDR3 comprises 11 residues. CDR3 region: CATGSSYEQYF. In DNA form, the CDR3 reads TGTGCCACGGGAAGCTCCTACGAGCAGTACTTC.

V and J are TRBV19 and TRBJ1-2; maybe TRBD1 (5 bases). This CDR3 spans 16 amino acids. CDR1 is LNHDA and CDR2 is SQIVND in the germline V gene (reference sequence). Trimming removed 7 bases from V and 5 bases from J, with 23 bases in between. The chain's CDR3 is CASTHNTALSGYGYTF. The DNA for the CDR3 is TGTGCCAGTACCCACAACACAGCCCTTTCAGGGTATGGCTACACCTTC.

V gene TRBV9 combines with J gene TRBJ2-1; the match to TRBD2 covers 14 bases. The junction had 13 bases not matched to a gene; V was cut back by 9 bases and J by 8 bases. The CDR3 runs to 16 residues. CDR1 SGDLS and CDR2 YYNGEE come from the germline V gene. CDR3 region: CAKGTSGRSSFYEQFF. Here the CDR3 DNA reads TGTGCCAAAGGGACTAGCGGGAGATCGAGCTTTTATGAGCAGTTCTTC.

The chain is built from TRBV28 and TRBJ2-7; 9 bases match TRBD1. The CDR3 loop spans 13 amino acids. Germline loops: CDR1 MDHEN, CDR2 SYDVKM. The V gene end was trimmed by 6 bases and the J gene end by 4 bases; junction bases not matched to a gene: 4. CDR3 loop: CASRDRGMYEQYF. The CDR3 DNA reads as TGTGCCAGCAGGGACAGGGGTATGTACGAGCAGTACTTC.

The rearrangement links TRBV12-3 or TRBV12-4 to TRBJ1-1, with 7 bases lining up with TRBD1. The CDR3 contains 13 residues. The V gene end was trimmed by 5 bases and the J gene end by 5 bases; junction bases not matched to a gene: 5. The CDR3 region is CASSPTGVTEAFF. DNA of the CDR3: TGTGCCAGCAGTCCTACAGGGGTTACTGAAGCTTTCTTT.

The gene calls are TRBV19 and TRBJ2-7; the match to TRBD1 covers 10 bases. The germline V gene has CDR1 LNHDA and CDR2 SQIVND (reference sequence). V lost 6 bases to trimming and J lost 3 bases; unmatched junction nucleotides: 8. This CDR3 region has 15 residues. CDR3 coding DNA: TGTGCCAGTAGCATTCAGGGGACAGGGGTCTACGAGCAGTACTTC. This encodes CASSIQGTGVYEQYF.

J is TRBJ1-2 and V is TRBV5-1, with D possibly matching TRBD1 (5 bases). CDR3 length equals 13 residues. The V gene lost 2 bases and the J gene lost 3 bases, with 8 bases spanning the gap. Germline values: CDR1 SGHRS, CDR2 YFSETQ. The CDR3 sequence: CASSLGVDYGYTF. The DNA for the CDR3 is TGCGCCAGCAGCTTAGGGGTTGACTATGGCTACACCTTC.

About this clone: This CDR3 is also generated by other DNA sequences in the sample. The chain is built from TRBV19 and TRBJ2-5; TRBD1 matches at 8 bases. There are 14 residues in the CDR3. V was pared by 3 bases and J by 2 bases, with 2 bases of the junction left unmatched. Germline CDR1 is LNHDA and CDR2 is SQIVND (reference sequence). The CDR3 DNA reads TGTGCCAGTAGTATCGGGACAGGACAAGAGACCCAGTACTTC. Translated, it gives CASSIGTGQETQYF.

The V call is TRBV7-9, the J call TRBJ2-3, with D possibly matching TRBD1 (5 bases). Looked up from germline, CDR1 is SEHNR and CDR2 is FQNEAQ (reference sequence). Trimming removed 5 bases at V and 2 bases at J, with 14 bases between. The CDR3 contains 15 residues. CDR3 sequence reads: CASSLRMDTTDTQYF. CDR3 coding DNA: TGTGCCAGCAGCCTCCGGATGGACACCACAGATACGCAGTATTTT.

The gene calls are TRBV7-9 and TRBJ1-2; tentative D call: TRBD1 (6 bases). From germline, CDR1 is SEHNR and CDR2 FQNEAQ (reference sequence). V gave up 5 bases and J gave up 1 base, with 8 bases separating them. The CDR3 contains 13 residues. CDR3: CASSQQGNYGYTF. DNA of the CDR3: TGTGCCAGCAGCCAACAGGGTAACTATGGCTACACCTTC.

The chain links TRBV5-6 to TRBJ1-1; 7 positions match TRBD1. The CDR3 is 15 amino acids. From germline, CDR1 is SGHDT and CDR2 YYEEEE. V trimming: 1 base; J trimming: 0 bases; junction bases outside the gene matches: 3. The CDR3 loop is CASSLPDRVNTEAFF. The CDR3 DNA is TGTGCCAGCAGCTTGCCCGACAGGGTGAACACTGAAGCTTTCTTT.